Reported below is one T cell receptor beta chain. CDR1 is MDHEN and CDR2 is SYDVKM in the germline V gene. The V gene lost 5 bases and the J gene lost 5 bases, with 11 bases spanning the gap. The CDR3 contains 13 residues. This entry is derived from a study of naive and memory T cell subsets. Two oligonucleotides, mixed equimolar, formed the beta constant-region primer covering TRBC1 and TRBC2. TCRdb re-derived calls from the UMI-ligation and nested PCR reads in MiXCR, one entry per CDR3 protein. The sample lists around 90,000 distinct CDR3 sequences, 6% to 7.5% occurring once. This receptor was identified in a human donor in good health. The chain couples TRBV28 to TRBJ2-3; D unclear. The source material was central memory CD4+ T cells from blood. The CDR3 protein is CASSEIQKDTQYF. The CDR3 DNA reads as TGTGCCAGCAGTGAAATACAGAAAGATACGCAGTATTTT.